What follows are 31 T cell receptor beta chains derived from one specimen sequenced in a study of post-analysis software for immune sequencing data. Their recognized antigens are unknown. General study results and limits: The five TRBV segments detected at higher frequency in patients than in controls included TRBV5-6, TRBV5-1 and TRBV20-1.

Each TCR beta cDNA library carried unique molecular identifiers. TCRdb re-called the PCR reads with MiXCR, one entry per CDR3 protein. The table shows some 260,000 distinct CDR3 sequences, with 35% to 45% occurring only once. The sequenced sample consisted of blood. These receptors were obtained from a girl under 18 with multiple sclerosis.

The rearrangement joins TRBV5-1 to TRBJ2-1; D could derive from TRBD1 or TRBD2 (5 bases each). The ends were cut back, 8 bases at V and 7 bases at J, with 31 bases in the middle. The germline V gene encodes CDR1 SGHRS and CDR2 YFSETQ. The CDR3 consists of 18 residues. The CDR3 spells CASGAWGTELSVGNEQFF. In DNA form, the CDR3 reads TGCGCCAGTGGGGCCTGGGGGACCGAATTAAGCGTTGGGAATGAGCAGTTCTTC.

The table lists this clonotype with many counts. This sequence joins TRBV5-5 and TRBJ1-1; D is perhaps TRBD1 (5 bases). This CDR3 is built from 14 residues. Germline V gene lookup returns CDR1 SGHKS and CDR2 YYEKEE (reference sequence). V was shortened by 0 bases and J by 6 bases, with 12 bases between the two germline ends. CDR3 region: CASSLARVSPEAFF. CDR3 bases: TGTGCCAGCAGCTTGGCCAGGGTAAGCCCTGAAGCTTTCTTT.

This clonotype appeared many times. The chain has TRBV12-3 or TRBV12-4 and TRBJ1-2; D call uncertain. CDR3 length equals 13 residues. Trimming took 3 bases from V and 4 from J, leaving 9 bases between them. The CDR3 DNA sequence: TGTGCCAGCAGTTTCGAGGAGCTCTATGGCTACACCTTC. Residues: CASSFEELYGYTF.

The sample holds many counts of this clonotype. The chain combines TRBV5-1 with TRBJ2-5; D could derive from TRBD1 or TRBD2 (5 bases each). The CDR3 loop spans 15 amino acids. The V and J ends lost 0 bases and 5 bases respectively, with 14 bases between them. CDR1 is SGHRS and CDR2 is YFSETQ in the germline V gene. The CDR3 DNA sequence: TGCGCCAGCAGCTTGGCCGAGGGGCGCCCGGAGACCCAGTACTTC. Its protein is CASSLAEGRPETQYF.

This clonotype was observed at least ten times. The V call is TRBV5-1, the J call TRBJ1-2; 10 bases match TRBD1. The CDR3 has 15 amino acids. The V and J ends lost 3 bases and 2 bases, in that order; junction bases with no gene match: 4. Germline V gives CDR1 SGHRS, CDR2 YFSETQ. The CDR3 is CASSSGDRGNYGYTF. CDR3 sequence (DNA): TGCGCCAGCAGCTCGGGGGACAGGGGAAACTATGGCTACACCTTC.

The chain recombines TRBV10-3 with TRBJ2-2; 12 bases agree with TRBD2. The germline V gene has CDR1 ENHRY and CDR2 SYGVKD. V shed 5 bases, J shed 4 bases, and the junction held 14 bases outside the gene matches. The CDR3 contains 19 residues. The CDR3 DNA sequence: TGTGCCATCAGTCCACAGACTAGCGGGAGCATGAGGAGCACCGGGGAGCTGTTTTTT. It codes for CAISPQTSGSMRSTGELFF.

The CDR3: CASSRTSGRVYNEQFF. CDR3 DNA sequence: TGTGCCAGCAGCCGGACTAGCGGGAGGGTGTACAATGAGCAGTTCTTC. The chain carries TRBV7-9 and TRBJ2-1; 15 bases are shared with TRBD2. Losses at the gene ends were 5 bases for V and 4 bases for J; bases not matched to a gene: 3. The CDR3 consists of 16 residues. Looked up from germline, CDR1 is SEHNR and CDR2 is FQNEAQ (reference sequence).

This clonotype was detected many times. The rearrangement joins TRBV20-1 to TRBJ2-1; 9 bases agree with TRBD2. V shed 3 bases, J shed 5 bases, and the junction held 11 bases outside the gene matches. CDR1 DFQATT and CDR2 SNEGSKA come from the germline V gene (reference sequence). The CDR3 extends over 16 amino acids. The CDR3 DNA reads TGCAGTGCTAGCATAATGGCGGGAGGGCCGAACAATGAGCAGTTCTTC. This sequence encodes CSASIMAGGPNNEQFF.

This clonotype occurred many times. Being one base from a much bigger clone, this may be a read error. This chain joins TRBV20-1 and TRBJ2-1; either TRBD1 or TRBD2 may supply D (5 bases each). This CDR3 region has 12 residues. Germline V CDR1 and CDR2: DFQATT, SNEGSKA (reference sequence). Trimming shortened V by 6 bases and J by 9 bases, and 15 bases separated the two germline ends. The CDR3 DNA sequence: TGCAGTGCCCGGGACGGCTGCGCTGAGCAGTTCTTC. Amino acids: CSARDGCAEQFF.

Turning to this clonotype: This may be a read error, as it is one base from a much larger clone. The chain uses TRBV2 and TRBJ2-1; a weak D match, TRBD1 (5 bases). The J call may be wrong; the DNA end is better matched by TRBJ2-7. Germline values: CDR1 SNHLY, CDR2 FYNNEI. The CDR3 totals 13 residues. The CDR3 sequence: CASSADTYNEQYF. The CDR3 DNA sequence: TGTGCCAGCAGTGCGGACACCTACAATGAGCAGTACTTC.

Details on this clonotype: The junction and the germline gene differ at one end; a read error may be behind it. The rearrangement links TRBV7-3 to TRBJ2-2, with D tentatively TRBD1 (5 bases). CDR1 is SGHTA, CDR2 FQGTGA, per germline. CDR3 length: 15 residues. The DNA for the CDR3 is TGTACCAGCAGCTTGCGGACACAGAACACCGGGGAGCTGTTTTTT. The encoded protein is CTSSLRTQNTGELFF.

This clonotype was counted once. The rearrangement links TRBV7-8 to TRBJ2-3; 7 nucleotides agree with TRBD2. The junction had 5 bases not matched to a gene; V was cut back by 1 base and J by 4 bases. CDR1 SGHVS and CDR2 FQNEAQ come from the germline V gene. The CDR3 is 15 residues long. CDR3: CASSLVVGGPDTQYF. The CDR3 nucleotides are TGTGCCAGCAGCTTAGTCGTGGGAGGGCCAGATACGCAGTATTTT.

The chain combines TRBV5-1 with TRBJ2-7; 10 positions match TRBD1. The CDR3 covers 15 residues. Germline CDR1 and CDR2: SGHRS and YFSETQ. J was trimmed by 6 bases and V by 5 bases; bases with no gene match: 11. Here the CDR3 DNA reads TGCGCCAGCAGTTATAGGGGACAGGGGAAAGGCGAGCAGTACTTC. As protein: CASSYRGQGKGEQYF.

This clonotype was seen many times. The chain joins TRBV12-3 or TRBV12-4 to TRBJ2-5, with unresolved D. This CDR3 has 11 amino acids. V gave up 8 bases and J gave up 4 bases, with 8 bases separating them. The CDR3 sequence: CASVDGETQYF. CDR3 bases: TGTGCCAGCGTGGATGGAGAGACCCAGTACTTC.

The chain uses TRBV3-1 and TRBJ2-2; either TRBD1 or TRBD2 may fit D (5 bases each). Trimming pared 2 bases from V and 4 bases from J, leaving 17 bases between. The CDR3 has 17 amino acids. From germline, CDR1 is LGHDT and CDR2 YNNKEL (reference sequence). CDR3 nucleotides: TGTGCCAGCAGCCAATTAGGGACCGCCGGGGCCACCGGGGAGCTGTTTTTT. Protein sequence: CASSQLGTAGATGELFF.

This clonotype was picked up many times. The rearrangement uses TRBV5-1 and TRBJ1-2; D possibly corresponds to TRBD1 (5 bases). Germline CDR1 reads SGHRS; CDR2 reads YFSETQ. This CDR3 contains 16 residues. V dropped 4 bases and J dropped 1 base, with 17 bases sitting between them. DNA for the CDR3: TGCGCCAGCAGCCTGTTGGGGCCCGACCATAACTATGGCTACACCTTC. Residues: CASSLLGPDHNYGYTF.

V usage is TRBV5-1 and J usage is TRBJ2-3; D gene ambiguous. Germline lookup yields CDR1 SGHRS and CDR2 YFSETQ. V was clipped by 4 bases and J by 3 bases, with 12 bases between them. This CDR3 has 14 residues. CDR3 DNA sequence: TGCGCCAGCAGCGCATTATCTACTACAGATACGCAGTATTTT. Amino acid sequence: CASSALSTTDTQYF.

This clonotype was counted many times. V gene TRBV9 combines with J gene TRBJ2-3, with D possibly TRBD2 on 8 matching bases. This CDR3 comprises 17 residues. CDR1 and CDR2 (germline): SGDLS, YYNGEE. The germline V and J ends were trimmed by 3 bases and 6 bases, with 23 bases remaining between them. CDR3: CASSASGGGPLRDTQYF. CDR3 sequence (DNA): TGTGCCAGCAGCGCCTCGGGAGGGGGCCCTCTTAGGGATACGCAGTATTTT. Full variable domain (remainder filled in from reference TRBV9 and TRBJ2-3): DSGVTQTPKHLITATGQRVTLRCSPRSGDLSVYWYQQSLDQGLQFLIQYYNGEERAKGNILERFSAQQFPDLHSELNLSSLELGDSALYFCASSASGGGPLRDTQYFGPGTRLTVL.

This clonotype has just one count. The CDR3, as DNA: TGTGCCAGCAGCCCAACGACACTAGCGGAGGTGGTCACAGATACGCAGTATTTT. This translates into CASSPTTLAEVVTDTQYF. This chain uses TRBV5-5 with TRBJ2-3; 8 positions agree with TRBD2. After removal of 4 bases from V and 2 bases from J, the junction contained 15 bases not matched to a gene. The CDR3 has 18 residues. Germline values: CDR1 SGHKS, CDR2 YYEKEE (reference sequence).

The chain has TRBV5-6 and TRBJ2-5, with D tentatively TRBD1 or TRBD2 (5 bases each). Germline V gene lookup returns CDR1 SGHDT and CDR2 YYEEEE. Trimming took off 4 bases at V and 0 bases at J, with 13 bases between the two ends. The CDR3 contains 15 residues. For the CDR3, the DNA is TGTGCCAGCAGCCCCTGGGGGACGAACCAAGAGACCCAGTACTTC. This translates into CASSPWGTNQETQYF. Variable domain in full (rest from reference TRBV5-6 and TRBJ2-5): DAGVTQSPTHLIKTRGQQVTLRCSPKSGHDTVSWYQQALGQGPQFIFQYYEEEERQRGNFPDRFSGHQFPNYSSELNVNALLLGDSALYLCASSPWGTNQETQYFGPGTRLLVL.

This chain joins TRBV6-2 or TRBV6-3 and TRBJ2-5, with D tentatively TRBD1 or TRBD2 (5 bases each). Looked up from germline, CDR1 is MNHEY and CDR2 is SVGEGT. Trimming took 8 bases from V and 2 from J, leaving 21 bases between them. The CDR3 sequence is 16 residues long. CDR3 in amino acids: CASLPAPGALQETQYF. In nucleotides, the CDR3 is TGTGCCAGCCTTCCTGCCCCCGGGGCATTGCAAGAGACCCAGTACTTC.

This clonotype occurred a few times. The V call is TRBV10-3, the J call TRBJ2-1; 11 nucleotides line up with TRBD2. The CDR3 runs to 15 residues. Germline-derived CDR1 and CDR2 are ENHRY and SYGVKD. Germline trimming cut 4 bases from V and 4 bases from J; bases unmatched to any gene: 3. CDR3 region: CAISAGTSGYNEQFF. The CDR3 DNA reads as TGTGCCATCAGTGCCGGGACTAGCGGTTACAATGAGCAGTTCTTC.

The rearrangement joins TRBV20-1 to TRBJ2-1, with 9 positions matching TRBD2. From germline, CDR1 is DFQATT and CDR2 SNEGSKA (reference sequence). CDR3 length equals 15 residues. Unmatched junction bases numbered 3, after V lost 3 bases and J lost 0 bases. This chain's CDR3 is CSASRGGDSYNEQFF. CDR3 coding DNA: TGCAGTGCTAGTCGCGGGGGGGACTCCTACAATGAGCAGTTCTTC.

This clonotype was counted a few times. The chain combines TRBV20-1 with TRBJ2-7, with 10 bases lining up with TRBD1. This CDR3 is built from 13 residues. After removal of 6 bases from V and 3 bases from J, the junction contained 5 bases not matched to a gene. The V gene's germline CDR1 is DFQATT and CDR2 SNEGSKA (reference sequence). CDR3 protein: CSAAGTGVYEQYF. The CDR3, as DNA: TGCAGTGCAGCCGGGACAGGGGTCTACGAGCAGTACTTC.

In the case of this clonotype: A single base separates this from a much larger clone, so it may be a read error. Since the CDR3 does not end with the conserved phenylalanine or tryptophan, this likely comes from a read error. The rearrangement joins TRBV2 to TRBJ2-6; 7 nucleotides align to TRBD2. CDR1 and CDR2 (germline): SNHLY, FYNNEI. This CDR3 region has 14 residues. J lost 2 bases, V lost 6 bases, and 1 base had no gene match. CDR3 DNA: TGTGCCAGCAGCCGGGAGGCTGGGGCCAACGTCCTGACTGTC. It codes for CASSREAGANVLTV.

This chain joins TRBV6-5 and TRBJ2-5; 7 bases map to TRBD1. The CDR3 has 20 amino acids. CDR1 and CDR2 from the germline V gene are MNHEY and SVGAGI. J was trimmed by 0 bases and V by 2 bases; bases with no gene match: 18. This chain's CDR3 is CASSYVTGVRGSQYQETQYF. CDR3 bases: TGTGCCAGCAGTTACGTAACGGGTGTCAGGGGGTCGCAGTACCAAGAGACCCAGTACTTC.

This clonotype has more than one count but fewer than ten. This may be a read error, as it is one base from a much larger clone. J is TRBJ1-2 and V is TRBV5-1, with no clear D. The V end was cut by 3 bases, the J end by 8 bases, with 14 bases between. The CDR3 contains 13 residues. Germline values: CDR1 SGHRS, CDR2 YFSETQ. CDR3 in DNA: TGCGCCAGCAGCTACGTTAGACGGCCCGGCTACACCTTC. Translation: CASSYVRRPGYTF.

This sequence joins TRBV5-4 and TRBJ1-2, with 9 bases matching TRBD1. V lost 4 bases, J lost 5 bases, and 6 bases stayed unmatched. The CDR3 has 14 residues. Germline V gene lookup returns CDR1 SGHNT and CDR2 YYREEE (reference sequence). The CDR3: CASSQRTGEYGYTF. CDR3 nucleotides: TGTGCCAGCAGCCAGAGGACAGGGGAATATGGCTACACCTTC.

V gene TRBV12-3 or TRBV12-4 combines with J gene TRBJ2-7, with TRBD1 identical over 9 bases. V dropped 5 bases and J dropped 4; count of bases not matched to a gene: 12. The CDR3 has 16 residues. The chain's CDR3 is CASSPREGQGAYEQYF. The CDR3 nucleotides are TGTGCCAGCAGTCCTCGAGAGGGACAGGGTGCGTACGAGCAGTACTTC.

The rearrangement links TRBV12-3 or TRBV12-4 to TRBJ2-1, with TRBD2 matching over 8 bases. The V segment lost 3 bases and the J segment 3 bases; nucleotides outside the gene matches: 1. The CDR3 is 14 amino acids. The CDR3 spells CASSFSGVYNEQFF. Here the CDR3 DNA reads TGTGCCAGCAGTTTTAGCGGGGTCTACAATGAGCAGTTCTTC.

The chain is built from TRBV3-1 and TRBJ2-6, with D tentatively TRBD1 (6 bases). Between the trimmed V and J ends, which lost 3 bases and 3 bases, there was a span of 15 bases. In germline, CDR1 is LGHDT, CDR2 YNNKEL (reference sequence). This CDR3 contains 17 residues. CDR3 sequence (DNA): TGTGCCAGCAGCCATTGGTCCAGGGGTGATGGGGCCAACGTCCTGACTTTC. Its protein product is CASSHWSRGDGANVLTF.